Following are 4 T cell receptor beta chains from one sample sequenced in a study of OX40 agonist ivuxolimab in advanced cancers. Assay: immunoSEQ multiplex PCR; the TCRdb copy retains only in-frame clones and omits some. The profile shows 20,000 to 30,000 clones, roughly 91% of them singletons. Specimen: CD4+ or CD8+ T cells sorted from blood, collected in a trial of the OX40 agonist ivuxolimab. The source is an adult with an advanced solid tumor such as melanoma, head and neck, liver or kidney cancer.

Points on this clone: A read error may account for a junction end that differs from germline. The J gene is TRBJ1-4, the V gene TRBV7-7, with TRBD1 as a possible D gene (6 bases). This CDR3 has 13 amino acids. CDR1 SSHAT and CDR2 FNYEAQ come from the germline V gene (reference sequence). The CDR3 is CASSSGVNEKLFF. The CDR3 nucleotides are TGTGCTAGCAGCTCAGGGGTTAATGAAAAACTGTTTTTT.

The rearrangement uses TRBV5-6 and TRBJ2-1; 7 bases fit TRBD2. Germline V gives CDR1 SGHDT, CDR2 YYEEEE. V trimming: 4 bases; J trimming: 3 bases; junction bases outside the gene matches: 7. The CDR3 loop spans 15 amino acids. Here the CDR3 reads CASSGGLGNYNEQFF. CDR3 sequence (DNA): TGTGCCAGCAGCGGTGGACTAGGGAACTACAATGAGCAGTTCTTC. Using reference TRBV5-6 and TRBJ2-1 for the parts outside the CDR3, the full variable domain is DAGVTQSPTHLIKTRGQQVTLRCSPKSGHDTVSWYQQALGQGPQFIFQYYEEEERQRGNFPDRFSGHQFPNYSSELNVNALLLGDSALYLCASSGGLGNYNEQFFGPGTRLTVL.

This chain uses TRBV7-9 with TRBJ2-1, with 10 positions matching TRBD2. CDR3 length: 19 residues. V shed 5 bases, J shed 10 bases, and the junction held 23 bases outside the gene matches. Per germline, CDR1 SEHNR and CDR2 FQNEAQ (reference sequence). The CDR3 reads CASSRNRTGTSGVRGEQFF. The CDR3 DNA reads TGTGCCAGCAGCCGCAACCGAACCGGAACTAGCGGGGTCCGCGGAGAGCAGTTCTTC.

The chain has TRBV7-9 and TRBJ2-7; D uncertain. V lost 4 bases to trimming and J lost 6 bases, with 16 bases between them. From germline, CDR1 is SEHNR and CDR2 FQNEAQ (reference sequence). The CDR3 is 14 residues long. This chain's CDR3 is CASSSQTPGVEQYF. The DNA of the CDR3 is TGTGCCAGCAGCTCCCAGACTCCTGGGGTCGAGCAGTACTTC.